This T cell receptor (beta chain) originates from a study of T cell responses to AZD1222 COVID-19 vaccine. The study, taken as a whole, reports: Spike-specific TCR breadth and depth went up after people got two AZD1222 doses. Repertoires in all cases were sampled only once the peak T cell response had passed.

Concerning this clone itself: As yet, its antigen is unknown.

This CDR3 is built from 13 residues. Per the germline V gene, CDR1 is SGHKS and CDR2 is YYEKEE (reference sequence). With 7 bases clipped from V and 2 bases from J, the junction kept 1 base outside the gene matches. Profiling relied on immunoSEQ multiplex PCR, and the TCRdb table lists in-frame clones only, not all of them. This sample carries about 160,000 clones, 90% of them seen once, and the ten largest clones take around 1.5%. This clonotype was sampled from an adult in good health. V and J are TRBV5-5 and TRBJ1-5, with 9 bases that match TRBD1. The sample here was peripheral blood, taken on day 0 of AZD1222 vaccination. The CDR3 coding sequence is TGTGCCAGCCGGACAGGGGGCAATCAGCCCCAGCATTTT. Translated, it gives CASRTGGNQPQHF.